The rows below give T cell receptor beta chains drawn from one sample of a study of blood T cell repertoires in COVID-19. Repertoires were generated with immunoSEQ multiplex PCR, while TCRdb's copy carries only in-frame clones and drops some. Found here are 120,000 or so clones, more than 60% of them singletons; the top ten hold about 2.5%. The sequenced sample consisted of peripheral blood. These receptors originate from a man aged 65 to 79 with acute or convalescent COVID-19. The CDR3 runs from the conserved cysteine through the conserved F or W. D genes are given only for firm matches. Not all rows give a size; the values are once, few, many and, for expanded clones, a class.

cdr3_nt cdr3_aa d_call clone_size j_call v_call
TGTGCCAGCAGCGTAGCAGGGGACAGTCATTTGGAAGCTTTCTTT CASSVAGDSHLEAFF TRBD1 few TRBJ1-1 TRBV9
TGCGCCAGCAGCCAAGATGGTCGGACTGGGAACACCGGGGAGCTGTTTTTT CASSQDGRTGNTGELFF - - TRBJ2-2 TRBV4-1
TGCGCCAGCAGCCGGACAGGGGATGCCAAAAACATTCAGTACTTC CASSRTGDAKNIQYF TRBD1 - TRBJ2-4 TRBV4-3
TGCGCCAGCAGCTTGGAAGGGGCTAGTGCAGATACGCAGTATTTT CASSLEGASADTQYF - - TRBJ2-3 TRBV5-1
TGTGCCAGCAGCGGTAGCGGGGGAAACTACAATGAGCAGTTCTTC CASSGSGGNYNEQFF TRBD2 - TRBJ2-1 TRBV3-1/TRBV3-2
TGCGCCAGCAGCTTGGGGGCAGGGCCTAGCACAGATACGCAGTATTTT CASSLGAGPSTDTQYF - few TRBJ2-3 TRBV5-1
TGCGCCAGCAGGGGAGGGCAGGGGGCCTTTGGCTACACCTTC CASRGGQGAFGYTF TRBD1 - TRBJ1-2 TRBV5-1
TGTGCCAGCTCACTAAACAGGGTCCCCAGCGAGCAGTACTTC CASSLNRVPSEQYF - - TRBJ2-7 TRBV18
TGTGCCAGCAGTTACGACAGGGAGAACACTGAAGCTTTCTTT CASSYDRENTEAFF TRBD1 once TRBJ1-1 TRBV6-5
TGTGCCAGCAGTTCCTACGGGACAGGGGGCACTGAAGCTTTCTTT CASSSYGTGGTEAFF TRBD1 - TRBJ1-1 TRBV27
TGCGCCAGCAGCTTGGCCCCTCTAGCGGGGGACCTTTCCTACAATGAGCAGTTCTTC CASSLAPLAGDLSYNEQFF TRBD2 - TRBJ2-1 TRBV5-1
TGTGCTAGTGGTCACCAACACGAACAAGAGACCCAGTACTTC CASGHQHEQETQYF - - TRBJ2-5 TRBV12-5
TGCGCCAGCAGCCATGCGTTCGACAGGCGTAGCCACGAGCAGTACTTC CASSHAFDRRSHEQYF - few TRBJ2-7 TRBV4-1
TGTGCCAGCAGCGTAGAGGGACTAGCGGCGCCTTACGAGCAGTACTTC CASSVEGLAAPYEQYF TRBD2 - TRBJ2-7 TRBV9
TGTGCCAGCTCACCATCGGGACTCAACTCCGATTATGGCTACACCTTC CASSPSGLNSDYGYTF - - TRBJ1-2 TRBV18
TGTGCCAGCAGCTTGGGGGGGTCTGGGGCCTACGAGCAGTACTTC CASSLGGSGAYEQYF TRBD2 - TRBJ2-7 TRBV7-2
TGCGCCAGCAGCTCGACCGGGACAGGGAATAGCGGGGAGCTGTTTTTT CASSSTGTGNSGELFF TRBD1 - TRBJ2-2 TRBV5-1
TGCAGCGTTGAAGCCTCTTCAGGGGGCTATGGCTACACCTTC CSVEASSGGYGYTF TRBD1 - TRBJ1-2 TRBV29-1
TGTGCCAGCACCGACAGGGGTCTCTCTGGAAACACCATATATTTT CASTDRGLSGNTIYF TRBD1 - TRBJ1-3 TRBV7-2
TGTGCCAGCAGCCCCCAGGGGAACTCCTACGAGCAGTACTTC CASSPQGNSYEQYF - - TRBJ2-7 TRBV7-3
TGCGCCAGCAGCTCCGGGACAGCCTCAACTAGGGAGCAGTTCTTC CASSSGTASTREQFF TRBD1 once TRBJ2-1 TRBV5-1